The 20 T cell receptor beta chains given below trace back to one sample, sequenced in a study of T-cell memory formation after mild COVID-19. MiXCR, applied by TCRdb to the 5' RACE reads, yields one record per CDR3 protein. The table lists about 540,000 distinct CDR3 sequences, roughly 22% of them singletons. Sequenced sample: PBMCs or a T cell subset sorted from them (not recorded which). The receptor set was obtained from an adult woman who had mild COVID-19 (a few samples of this study predate the infection). Cell type and time point are not known.

The V and J genes are TRBV5-1 and TRBJ1-1; 7 bases are a match to TRBD1. The V gene end was trimmed by 4 bases and the J gene end by 0 bases; junction bases not matched to a gene: 3. Germline CDR1 is SGHRS and CDR2 is YFSETQ. CDR3 length: 14 residues. The CDR3 DNA sequence: TGCGCCAGCAGCCAGGGGGGCTTGAACACTGAAGCTTTCTTT. Translated: CASSQGGLNTEAFF.

This clonotype has a count of ten or more. The V call is TRBV7-6, the J call TRBJ2-1, with D unclear. V dropped 4 bases and J dropped 7 bases, with 17 bases sitting between them. The CDR3 consists of 15 residues. Germline CDR1 and CDR2: SGHVS and FNYEAQ. The CDR3 here is CASSSPDPADNEQFF. CDR3 DNA: TGTGCCAGCAGCTCTCCGGACCCCGCCGATAATGAGCAGTTCTTC.

The chain has TRBV7-8 and TRBJ2-7, with D unclear. The CDR3 loop spans 13 amino acids. Germline loops: CDR1 SGHVS, CDR2 FQNEAQ. V was shortened by 4 bases and J by 1 base, with 8 bases between the two germline ends. CDR3 DNA: TGTGCCAGCAGCTCGCAACGATCCTACGAGCAGTACTTC. It translates to CASSSQRSYEQYF.

The gene calls are TRBV20-1 and TRBJ2-5; D not resolved. This CDR3 comprises 12 residues. The V gene's germline CDR1 is DFQATT and CDR2 SNEGSKA (reference sequence). V dropped 5 bases and J dropped 9 bases, with 16 bases sitting between them. CDR3: CSALGPEQAQYF. The CDR3 coding sequence is TGCAGTGCTTTAGGGCCGGAGCAGGCCCAGTACTTC.

The V call is TRBV23-1, the J call TRBJ2-1, with TRBD2 identical over 11 bases. TRBV23-1 is known as an ORF, though its function is uncertain. The CDR3 runs 17 residues. V gave up 2 bases and J gave up 2 bases; unmatched junction bases: 5. The CDR3 sequence is CASSQGLAGGTYNEQFF. The CDR3 coding sequence is TGCGCCAGCAGTCAAGGGCTAGCGGGAGGTACCTACAATGAGCAGTTCTTC.

This rearrangement joins TRBV7-9 to TRBJ2-7; D is ambiguous. Trimming left V 3 bases short and J 2 bases short, with 20 bases between. The CDR3 runs 17 residues. Germline V gene lookup returns CDR1 SEHNR and CDR2 FQNEAQ (reference sequence). CDR3 nucleotides: TGTGCCAGCAGCTTCTATCCGCGAGAGGCGGTAACCTACGAGCAGTACTTC. Translation gives CASSFYPREAVTYEQYF.

In this sample, this clonotype turned up a few times. The chain links TRBV13 to TRBJ1-2, with 7 positions matching TRBD1. Trimming took 3 bases from V and 7 from J; bases not matched to a gene: 2. Germline V CDR1 and CDR2: PRHDT, FYEKMQ (reference sequence). The CDR3 extends over 12 amino acids. The CDR3 here is CASSFSGGGYTF. CDR3 bases: TGTGCCAGCAGCTTTTCAGGGGGTGGCTACACCTTC.

This clonotype was detected a few times. The V gene is TRBV28, the J gene TRBJ2-1; 11 bases agree with TRBD2. Germline V gives CDR1 MDHEN, CDR2 SYDVKM. The trim removed 3 bases at V and 9 bases at J, leaving 7 bases unmatched. The CDR3 has 15 residues. The CDR3 is CASSFSSGRIGEQFF. CDR3 nucleotides: TGTGCCAGCAGTTTCTCTAGCGGGAGGATTGGTGAGCAGTTCTTC.

This clonotype turned up a few times. V is TRBV5-1 and J is TRBJ2-1; possibly TRBD1 for D (5 bases). Per the germline V gene, CDR1 is SGHRS and CDR2 is YFSETQ. The CDR3 extends over 15 amino acids. V was pared by 3 bases and J by 9 bases, with 19 bases between. The CDR3 DNA reads as TGCGCCAGCAGCTCGAGGTGGCAGGGTGAAGGTGAGCAGTTCTTC. Protein: CASSSRWQGEGEQFF.

This clonotype was detected only a few times. The chain has TRBV5-1 and TRBJ2-2; D may be TRBD2 (6 bases). The CDR3 sequence is 16 residues long. V was shortened by 0 bases and J by 1 base, with 10 bases between the two germline ends. Germline CDR1 SGHRS, CDR2 YFSETQ. The CDR3 nucleotides are TGCGCCAGCAGCTTGGCCAACGGGAGGAACACCGGGGAGCTGTTTTTT. This translates into CASSLANGRNTGELFF.

Only a few counts were recorded for this clonotype. The rearrangement links TRBV7-3 to TRBJ2-7; no firm D call. From germline, CDR1 is SGHTA and CDR2 FQGTGA. CDR3 length: 15 amino acids. Trimming removed 0 bases at V and 2 bases at J, with 11 bases between. CDR3 loop: CASSLTPLPTYEQYF. DNA for the CDR3: TGTGCCAGCAGCTTAACCCCTTTACCGACCTACGAGCAGTACTTC. The whole variable domain, filled in from reference TRBV7-3 and TRBJ2-7, reads GAGVSQTPSNKVTEKGKYVELRCDPISGHTALYWYRQSLGQGPEFLIYFQGTGAADDSGLPNDRFFAVRPEGSVSTLKIQRTERGDSAVYLCASSLTPLPTYEQYFGPGTRLTVT.

The rearrangement uses TRBV28 and TRBJ2-5; no definite D call. The germline V and J ends were trimmed by 7 bases and 2 bases, with 26 bases remaining between them. The CDR3 runs 18 residues. Germline V CDR1 and CDR2: MDHEN, SYDVKM. CDR3: CASTPPGSPTLEQETQYF. Written as DNA, the CDR3 is TGTGCCAGCACCCCACCCGGGTCACCCACTTTAGAGCAAGAGACCCAGTACTTC.

This clonotype was seen more than once but under ten times. The chain combines TRBV18 with TRBJ1-1; 7 nucleotides align to TRBD1. The CDR3 runs 20 residues. Germline trimming cut 2 bases from V and 8 bases from J; bases unmatched to any gene: 26. CDR1 is KGHSH, CDR2 LQKENI, per germline. The CDR3 DNA is TGTGCCAGCTCACCAGGGCACAGGGGAACACTGGCCCAAGGCCAAAGGGAAGCTTTCTTT. The encoded protein is CASSPGHRGTLAQGQREAFF.

Many counts were recorded for this clonotype. The chain links TRBV4-1 to TRBJ2-1; the match to TRBD2 covers 11 bases. Germline V gene data show CDR1 as MGHRA and CDR2 as YSYEKL. The CDR3 is 17 amino acids. Trimming took 0 bases from V and 2 from J; bases not matched to a gene: 3. The CDR3 here is CASSQDPSGGTYNEQFF. As DNA, the CDR3 is TGCGCCAGCAGCCAAGATCCTAGCGGGGGGACCTACAATGAGCAGTTCTTC.

The rearrangement uses TRBV7-9 and TRBJ2-7, with D maybe TRBD2 (5 bases). CDR3 length: 12 residues. The germline V gene has CDR1 SEHNR and CDR2 FQNEAQ (reference sequence). Trimming took off 5 bases at V and 5 bases at J, with 10 bases between the two ends. The CDR3 spells CASSHEADEQYF. In nucleotides, the CDR3 is TGTGCCAGCAGCCACGAAGCGGACGAGCAGTACTTC.

This clonotype was recorded many times. This chain connects TRBV12-3 or TRBV12-4 to TRBJ1-2; D possibly corresponds to TRBD1 (5 bases). This CDR3 region has 14 residues. The V end lost 6 bases, the J end lost 4 bases, and 15 bases lay between the germline ends. The CDR3 region has the DNA TGTGCCAGCAGAGAGGGGACGGTTTCCTATGGCTACACCTTC. Its translation: CASREGTVSYGYTF.

This clonotype occurred many times. In nucleotides, the CDR3 is TGTGCCAGCAGCCCGATGACAGGGGCCCTCCGTTACGAGCAGTACTTC. As protein: CASSPMTGALRYEQYF. This chain joins TRBV11-2 and TRBJ2-7; 8 bases are a match to TRBD1. Germline trimming cut 5 bases from V and 4 bases from J; bases unmatched to any gene: 13. The CDR3 extends over 16 amino acids. From germline, CDR1 is SGHAT and CDR2 FQNNGV.

Many counts were recorded for this clonotype. The V and J genes are TRBV28 and TRBJ2-3, with D perhaps matching TRBD1 (5 bases). There are 11 residues in the CDR3. Germline V gene lookup returns CDR1 MDHEN and CDR2 SYDVKM. Between the trimmed V and J ends, which lost 6 bases and 6 bases, there was a span of 7 bases. The DNA of the CDR3 is TGTGCCAGCAGGCACAGGGATACGCAGTATTTT. Translation: CASRHRDTQYF.

This clonotype has a handful of counts. The genes are TRBV24-1 and TRBJ1-1; D may be TRBD1 (6 bases). The CDR3 runs 16 residues. The germline gives CDR1 KGHDR, CDR2 SFDVKD. Between the trimmed V and J ends, which lost 2 bases and 1 base, there was a span of 13 bases. CDR3 residues: CATSDSSGTPNTEAFF. The CDR3 DNA sequence: TGTGCCACCAGTGATTCCTCCGGGACACCGAACACTGAAGCTTTCTTT.

V usage is TRBV5-1 and J usage is TRBJ2-3, with 10 positions matching TRBD2. J was trimmed by 2 bases and V by 0 bases; bases with no gene match: 6. Germline V gene lookup returns CDR1 SGHRS and CDR2 YFSETQ. The CDR3 has 17 residues. The CDR3 bases are TGCGCCAGCAGCTTGGCGATACTAGCGGGATCCACAGATACGCAGTATTTT. Its translation: CASSLAILAGSTDTQYF. The full variable domain, rest sourced from reference TRBV5-1 and TRBJ2-3, is KAGVTQTPRYLIKTRGQQVTLSCSPISGHRSVSWYQQTPGQGLQFLFEYFSETQRNKGNFPGRFSGRQFSNSRSEMNVSTLELGDSALYLCASSLAILAGSTDTQYFGPGTRLTVL.